This T cell receptor beta chain is from a study of blood T cells in healthy people across ages (dated by TCRdb to about 2015). The study in broad terms: In model experiments, template switching captured roughly one uniquely barcoded TCR beta cDNA molecule for every two T cells. The study measured age-related changes in TCR beta repertoire diversity using deep sequencing normalized with unique cDNA molecular identifiers. The donors were divided into four age groups: young (average approximately 17 years), middle-aged (around 41), aged (about 60) and long-lived (about 79). Donors of different ages were randomly distributed across sequencing lanes to avoid experimental bias. Using the same blood draw, the study looked at two additional independent replicas of 1 million unique cDNA reads for two donors, one aged 18 to 30 and the other aged 80 or older. Study-wide findings and limitations: A strong correlation was found between observed TCR beta diversity and the percentage of naive T cells measured by flow cytometry. Compared with the aged group, the long-lived group had more naive CD4+ T cells, fewer expanded clones and increased TCR diversity, suggesting age selection. Observed TCR beta diversity per million T cells fell roughly linearly with age, and a significant reduction was already apparent by age about 38. Estimates of total diversity from one million sequenced T cells were regarded as lower bounds and underestimates. Donor CMV infection status was unknown, potentially confounding age-related changes in expanded clonotypes. Because profiling used bulk unsorted PBMCs, naive and antigen-experienced compartments could not be compared conclusively.

The library came from 5' RACE. A second about 7 to 11 cycle PCR used a sample-barcoded 5' primer and a J-beta primer mix. A template-switch 5' adaptor carrying 12 random nucleotides introduced a unique molecular identifier onto each TCR beta cDNA molecule. At least 2.5 million CDR3-containing paired-end reads were obtained from each sample. The Mint cDNA synthesis kit, primed by a TRBC-specific oligonucleotide, was used to synthesize first-strand cDNA from all RNA. Following uracil-DNA glycosylase treatment, all cDNA underwent a first 18-cycle PCR with the universal primers M1SS and BC2_uni_R. Concerning the study's data processing: For normalization, 1 million high-quality reads were randomly selected from each sample, with every read carrying a distinct molecular identifier. Instead of being binned into consensus sequences, reads that shared molecular identifiers were thrown out. MiTCR, with a Q25 quality threshold and the strictest error-elimination algorithm, was used for CDR3 identification, clonotype clustering and error correction. A nonparametric unseen species model with Euler transformation was used to estimate a lower bound on total TCR beta diversity. TCRdb passed the public sequencing reads through fastp at Q25 and MiXCR, retaining productive beta sequences. Duplicate CDR3 protein sequences are folded into a single record with the most common DNA and genes. The V and J calls and clone size are TCRdb's, not the authors'. This sample has fewer than 2,000,000 distinct CDR3 sequences in its table, and about two fifths of those were observed once. The ten largest clones take up more than 20% of the sample.

The donors were roughly 39 Caucasian individuals from Russia, aged 6 to 90 years, who were systemically healthy. About 9.6 milliliters of peripheral blood were collected from each donor into EDTA-treated Vacutainer tubes. Ficoll-Paque density-gradient centrifugation was used to isolate PBMCs, with at least 6 million obtained per sample. Trizol reagent was used to extract total RNA from the PBMCs, yielding at least 6 micrograms per sample. For every donor, an aliquot of PBMCs went through flow cytometry to measure the percentages of naive CD45RAhigh/CD27high T cells. The germline V gene specifies SQVTM as CDR1 and ANQGSEA as CDR2. Measured from the cysteine to the phenylalanine, the CDR3 is 12 residues long. Left in the record is the CDR3 DNA by itself, 36 bases read in frame from the first base. V sheds 6 bases and J sheds 7 bases, leaving 16 bases between their ends. In this sample, this clonotype turned up many times. The clone's antigen remains unknown. No much larger clonotype is one base removed from it; base qualities were not supplied.

The chain is assembled from TRBV29-1 and TRBJ2-7, with the D segment identity uncertain. The source material was blood. The clonotype comes from a human donor in good health. At the DNA level, the sequence is TGCAGCGTAGATACGGGCGTTAGAGAGCAGTACTTC. Translated, it reads CSVDTGVREQYF.